The 30 T cell receptor beta chains given below trace back to one sample, sequenced in a study of T cell responses to AZD1222 COVID-19 vaccine. Only in-frame clones appear in the TCRdb table, and some are missing; sequencing was by immunoSEQ multiplex PCR. The table includes about 110,000 clones, roughly 84% detected once. Sequencing used peripheral blood, obtained on day 0 of AZD1222 vaccination. The receptors here all came from an adult in good health.

V gene TRBV7-9 combines with J gene TRBJ1-2; D unresolved. CDR1 and CDR2 (germline): SEHNR, FQNEAQ (reference sequence). The CDR3 is 13 residues long. V was trimmed by 0 bases and J by 6 bases, leaving 8 bases between them. The CDR3, as DNA: TGTGCCAGCAGCTTAGCGGCAAATGATGGCTACACCTTC. It translates to CASSLAANDGYTF.

J is TRBJ2-5 and V is TRBV12-5; D remains unclear. The CDR3 totals 18 residues. Germline CDR1 reads LGHNT; CDR2 reads FRNRAP. Deletions cut 3 bases from V and 4 bases from J, with 24 bases between. CDR3 loop: CASGFPVAGSPPGETQYF. Here the CDR3 DNA reads TGTGCTAGTGGTTTTCCGGTGGCTGGCAGTCCCCCCGGAGAGACCCAGTACTTC.

This chain uses TRBV30 with TRBJ1-1; D is undetermined. The length of the CDR3 is 13 residues. CDR1 and CDR2 (germline): GTSNPN, SVGIG (reference sequence). V shed 4 bases and J shed 0 bases, with 9 bases lying between them. DNA of the CDR3: TGTGCCTGGACCGCCGTTCTGAACACTGAAGCTTTCTTT. This sequence encodes CAWTAVLNTEAFF.

The rearrangement joins TRBV6-5 to TRBJ2-3, with unresolved D. V was shortened by 4 bases and J by 2 bases, with 10 bases between the two germline ends. The CDR3 has 14 amino acids. Germline assignment: CDR1 MNHEY and CDR2 SVGAGI. As DNA, the CDR3 is TGTGCCAGCAGTTGGTCTAGGCACACAGATACGCAGTATTTT. Its protein product is CASSWSRHTDTQYF.

The J gene is TRBJ2-7, the V gene TRBV6-5, with 9 nucleotides matching TRBD1. The V segment lost 6 bases and the J segment 5 bases; nucleotides outside the gene matches: 11. The CDR3 runs 15 residues. Germline values: CDR1 MNHEY, CDR2 SVGAGI. CDR3 sequence (DNA): TGTGCCAGCAGGGCCCCGACAGGGGGTAGCGACGAGCAGTACTTC. Protein: CASRAPTGGSDEQYF.

J is TRBJ1-2 and V is TRBV19; TRBD1 matches 9 bases. Germline CDR1 is LNHDA and CDR2 is SQIVND (reference sequence). J lost 4 bases, V lost 5 bases, and 8 bases had no gene match. CDR3 size: 15 residues. This chain's CDR3 is CASSPPGQGTYGYTF. CDR3 in DNA: TGTGCCAGTAGTCCTCCGGGACAGGGAACCTATGGCTACACCTTC.

This clone was seen a single time. The chain carries TRBV28 and TRBJ1-5; D is ambiguous. Germline V gene sequence: CDR1 MDHEN, CDR2 SYDVKM. V gave up 3 bases and J gave up 6 bases, with 21 bases separating them. CDR3 length: 17 amino acids. CDR3 sequence reads: CASSLVRARKAVQPQHF. The CDR3 DNA reads TGTGCCAGCAGTTTGGTGAGGGCTCGCAAGGCCGTTCAGCCCCAGCATTTT.

The chain links TRBV27 to TRBJ2-5; D is ambiguous. CDR3 length: 13 amino acids. The V end lost 2 bases, the J end lost 0 bases, and 4 bases lay between the germline ends. CDR1 and CDR2 (germline): MNHEY, SMNVEV (reference sequence). The CDR3 DNA sequence: TGTGCCAGCAGTTTAGGAGACCAAGAGACCCAGTACTTC. Translation gives CASSLGDQETQYF.

The chain combines TRBV2 with TRBJ1-2; 7 bases are shared with TRBD1. The CDR3 consists of 13 residues. The germline CDR1 and CDR2 sequences are SNHLY and FYNNEI. The ends lost 2 bases at V and 8 bases at J; junction bases unmatched: 5. This chain's CDR3 is CASSETGAEGYTF. CDR3 nucleotides: TGTGCCAGCAGTGAAACAGGGGCGGAAGGCTACACCTTC.

This chain uses TRBV5-1 with TRBJ2-7; maybe TRBD2 (6 bases). This CDR3 has 15 residues. Trimming removed 4 bases from V and 2 bases from J, with 16 bases in between. Germline V gene lookup returns CDR1 SGHRS and CDR2 YFSETQ. The CDR3: CASSLEGRAPYEQYF. The CDR3 nucleotides are TGCGCCAGCAGCCTGGAGGGCAGGGCCCCCTACGAGCAGTACTTC.

In this sample, this clone turned up once. The gene calls are TRBV30 and TRBJ1-4, with D hard to call. Trimming took 5 bases from V and 8 from J, leaving 15 bases between them. The germline V gene has CDR1 GTSNPN and CDR2 SVGIG (reference sequence). The length of the CDR3 is 13 residues. In DNA, the CDR3 is TGTGCCTGGGCTGGAGCCCGAGGAGAAAAACTGTTTTTT. Translating it yields CAWAGARGEKLFF.

The gene calls are TRBV11-2 and TRBJ2-7; TRBD2 matches at 12 bases. Germline V gene lookup returns CDR1 SGHAT and CDR2 FQNNGV. This CDR3 comprises 19 residues. Losses at the gene ends were 2 bases for V and 1 base for J; bases not matched to a gene: 12. CDR3: CASSLTSGGRLARSYEQYF. CDR3 nucleotide sequence: TGTGCCAGCAGCTTAACTAGCGGGGGGAGATTAGCCCGATCCTACGAGCAGTACTTC.

The chain combines TRBV6-5 with TRBJ1-1, with D possibly TRBD1 on 5 matching bases. This CDR3 region has 14 residues. Germline V gives CDR1 MNHEY, CDR2 SVGAGI. With 8 bases removed from V and 4 bases from J, the gap between germline ends came to 17 bases. CDR3 DNA sequence: TGTGCCAGCCGCAACGGGGCCCGGGGCACTGAAGCTTTCTTT. Translated, it gives CASRNGARGTEAFF.

The V and J genes are TRBV29-1 and TRBJ1-2; TRBD1 aligns across 8 bases. This CDR3 spans 16 amino acids. J was trimmed by 3 bases and V by 0 bases; bases with no gene match: 9. The V gene's germline CDR1 is SQVTM and CDR2 ANQGSEA. CDR3 sequence reads: CSVEDGGQGGHYGYTF. For the CDR3, the DNA is TGCAGCGTTGAAGATGGAGGACAGGGAGGTCACTATGGCTACACCTTC.

This chain connects TRBV4-3 to TRBJ1-3, with a tentative D call TRBD1 (6 bases). From germline, CDR1 is LGHNA and CDR2 YSLEER. The CDR3 is 15 amino acids. Between the trimmed V and J ends, which lost 4 bases and 0 bases, there was a span of 10 bases. The CDR3 coding sequence is TGCGCCAGCAGCCTGACAGGTACCTCTGGAAACACCATATATTTT. As protein: CASSLTGTSGNTIYF.

The chain's CDR3 is CASSRSSGNTEAFF. CDR3 DNA: TGTGCCAGCAGCCGTAGCTCTGGGAACACTGAAGCTTTCTTT. The chain couples TRBV7-8 to TRBJ1-1; D is ambiguous. Germline V gene lookup returns CDR1 SGHVS and CDR2 FQNEAQ. The CDR3 spans 14 residues. The V and J ends lost 5 bases and 1 base respectively, with 11 bases between them.

The rearrangement uses TRBV3-1 (or the pseudogene TRBV3-2) and TRBJ2-3; TRBD2 agrees at 9 bases. CDR1 and CDR2 from the germline V gene are LGHDT and YNNKEL (reference sequence). The CDR3 totals 17 residues. With 0 bases clipped from V and 2 bases from J, the junction kept 6 bases outside the gene matches. The CDR3 nucleotides read TGTGCCAGCAGCCAAGATCGACTAGCGGACAACACAGATACGCAGTATTTT. Its translation: CASSQDRLADNTDTQYF.

The genes are TRBV6-5 and TRBJ2-1, with 9 bases matching TRBD1. The germline CDR1 and CDR2 sequences are MNHEY and SVGAGI. This CDR3 is 15 amino acids long. J gave up 10 bases and V 7 bases, and 14 bases lay outside the gene matches. CDR3 in amino acids: CASILDRGVFEEQFF. The CDR3 DNA is TGTGCCAGCATCCTAGACAGGGGGGTTTTTGAGGAGCAGTTCTTC.

This sequence joins TRBV7-2 and TRBJ1-3, with 7 bases aligning to TRBD1. The CDR3 loop spans 14 amino acids. The germline V gene encodes CDR1 SGHTA and CDR2 FQGNSA. V was pared by 5 bases and J by 3 bases, with 4 bases of the junction left unmatched. The CDR3 DNA reads TGTGCCAGCAGCCGGAGGGGGCTTGGAAACACCATATATTTT. Encoded protein: CASSRRGLGNTIYF.

This chain connects TRBV5-1 to TRBJ2-7, with 11 nucleotides matching TRBD2. J gave up 5 bases and V 1 base, and 5 bases lay outside the gene matches. This CDR3 is 15 amino acids long. Per the germline V gene, CDR1 is SGHRS and CDR2 is YFSETQ. This CDR3 is CASSLLLAGVDEQYF. CDR3 sequence (DNA): TGCGCCAGCAGCTTGCTACTAGCGGGGGTGGACGAGCAGTACTTC.

This clone was detected a few times. This chain's CDR3 is CASSYPGGGYTF. The CDR3 bases are TGTGCCAGCAGTTATCCAGGGGGAGGCTACACCTTC. The V and J genes are TRBV6-4 and TRBJ1-2; 7 nucleotides match TRBD1. J lost 8 bases, V lost 5 bases, and 5 bases had no gene match. This CDR3 region has 12 residues. Germline V gene sequence: CDR1 MRHNA, CDR2 SNTAGT.

The V gene is TRBV4-2, the J gene TRBJ2-2; D unresolved. Per germline, CDR1 LGHNA and CDR2 YNFKEQ. V gave up 0 bases and J gave up 8 bases, with 10 bases separating them. The CDR3 runs 14 residues. The CDR3 reads CASSQDPLGGELFF. CDR3 nucleotide sequence: TGTGCCAGCAGCCAAGATCCCTTGGGGGGGGAGCTGTTTTTT.

CDR3 protein: CASRNTGRTGELFF. CDR3 bases: TGTGCCAGTAGGAATACAGGCCGGACCGGGGAGCTGTTTTTT. This chain uses TRBV19 with TRBJ2-2; D may be TRBD1 (5 bases). The germline CDR1 and CDR2 sequences are LNHDA and SQIVND (reference sequence). The CDR3 consists of 14 residues. V dropped 6 bases and J dropped 5 bases, with 13 bases sitting between them.

This clone was observed a single time. The chain couples TRBV27 to TRBJ2-1; tentative D call: TRBD1 (5 bases). Germline V gene data show CDR1 as MNHEY and CDR2 as SMNVEV (reference sequence). Trimming took 3 bases from V and 3 from J, leaving 9 bases between them. The CDR3 covers 14 residues. The DNA of the CDR3 is TGTGCCAGCAGTTTCGGACATAACTACAATGAGCAGTTCTTC. It yields the protein CASSFGHNYNEQFF.

This chain joins TRBV11-3 and TRBJ2-1; a possible D gene is TRBD1 (6 bases). Trimming left V 4 bases short and J 12 bases short, with 16 bases between. Germline V gene sequence: CDR1 SGHNT, CDR2 YENEEA. The CDR3 consists of 13 residues. The CDR3 is CASSSQTGSGQFF. The CDR3, as DNA: TGTGCCAGCAGCTCTCAGACAGGCTCGGGGCAGTTCTTC. Complete variable domain (other parts from reference TRBV11-3 and TRBJ2-1): EAGVVQSPRYKIIEKKQPVAFWCNPISGHNTLYWYLQNLGQGPELLIRYENEEAVDDSQLPKDRFSAERLKGVDSTLKIQPAELGDSAVYLCASSSQTGSGQFFGPGTRLTVL.

The chain links TRBV27 to TRBJ2-3, with D unclear. The V end was cut by 0 bases, the J end by 4 bases, with 8 bases between. CDR1 and CDR2 (germline): MNHEY, SMNVEV (reference sequence). The CDR3 sequence is 14 residues long. The CDR3 DNA is TGTGCCAGCAGTTTATCAACCCCACCAGATACGCAGTATTTT. This encodes CASSLSTPPDTQYF.

The chain couples TRBV30 to TRBJ2-7; D tentatively fits TRBD1 or TRBD2 (6 bases each). This CDR3 spans 18 amino acids. Germline loops: CDR1 GTSNPN, CDR2 SVGIG (reference sequence). The V gene lost 3 bases and the J gene lost 7 bases, with 31 bases spanning the gap. CDR3 sequence: CAWRPKRGRHRDDREQYF. The DNA of the CDR3 is TGTGCCTGGAGACCAAAACGGGGGAGGCACAGGGACGACCGAGAGCAGTACTTC.

This chain uses TRBV5-1 with TRBJ2-1; D is uncertain. Germline-derived CDR1 and CDR2 are SGHRS and YFSETQ. Trimming pared 5 bases from V and 6 bases from J, leaving 18 bases between. This CDR3 is 15 amino acids long. CDR3 DNA: TGCGCCAGCAGGCCTATCTCGGGTCCAAGCAATGAGCAGTTCTTC. This sequence encodes CASRPISGPSNEQFF.

This chain joins TRBV4-3 and TRBJ2-7; a possible D gene is TRBD2 (7 bases). V lost 1 base and J 1 base, leaving 11 bases between the germline ends. Germline lookup yields CDR1 LGHNA and CDR2 YSLEER. This CDR3 spans 15 amino acids. CDR3: CASSQAGGTSYEQYF. The CDR3 DNA is TGCGCCAGCAGCCAAGCCGGGGGGACATCCTACGAGCAGTACTTC.

The chain employs TRBV7-9 and TRBJ1-6, with D possibly TRBD1 on 6 matching bases. Germline V gives CDR1 SEHNR, CDR2 FQNEAQ (reference sequence). The CDR3 runs 12 residues. Trimming took 5 bases from V and 14 from J, leaving 13 bases between them. Here the CDR3 DNA reads TGTGCCAGCAGCCTGGGTGAGGGGGCCCTCCACTTT. It is translated as CASSLGEGALHF. The full variable domain, its missing parts supplied by reference TRBV7-9 and TRBJ1-6, is DTGVSQNPRHKITKRGQNVTFRCDPISEHNRLYWYRQTLGQGPEFLTYFQNEAQLEKSRLLSDRFSAERPKGSFSTLEIQRTEQGDSAMYLCASSLGEGALHFGNGTRLTVT.